The 32 T cell receptor beta chains presented below share a single source sample, sequenced in a study. This table comes from immunoSEQ multiplex PCR, and its TCRdb copy is limited to in-frame clones, with some not included. The sample contains 55,000 to 70,000 clones, over 85% of which appear only once. Sequencing was done on a sample of PBMCs. The origin of the receptors is a man aged 40-49 years with rheumatoid arthritis.

This sequence joins TRBV19 and TRBJ1-1, with TRBD1 matching 8 bases. CDR1 is LNHDA and CDR2 is SQIVND in the germline V gene (reference sequence). Trimming at V came to 3 bases and at J to 4 bases, leaving 10 bases not matched to a gene. The CDR3 extends over 16 amino acids. The CDR3 reads CASSIYRGRVGTEAFF. The CDR3 nucleotides read TGTGCCAGTAGTATCTACAGGGGGAGGGTGGGCACTGAAGCTTTCTTT.

This clone has only one observation. J is TRBJ2-7 and V is TRBV9; D gene uncertain. CDR3 length equals 15 residues. Looked up from germline, CDR1 is SGDLS and CDR2 is YYNGEE. The V and J ends lost 0 bases and 4 bases respectively, with 14 bases between them. The CDR3 loop is CASSVAGDGLYEQYF. DNA of the CDR3: TGTGCCAGCAGCGTAGCCGGTGACGGGCTTTACGAGCAGTACTTC.

Points on this clone: Other nucleotide sequences in the sample specify the same CDR3. The chain has TRBV7-2 and TRBJ2-3, with TRBD1 as a possible D gene (5 bases). CDR3 size: 14 residues. In germline, CDR1 is SGHTA, CDR2 FQGNSA. V dropped 1 base and J dropped 6 bases, with 11 bases sitting between them. CDR3 residues: CASSLDRSPDTQYF. Written as DNA, the CDR3 is TGTGCCAGCAGCTTAGACAGGTCCCCCGATACGCAGTATTTT.

This chain links TRBV7-2 with TRBJ1-5; D uncertain. CDR3 length: 15 residues. Trimming removed 0 bases from V and 1 base from J, with 7 bases in between. Germline V CDR1 and CDR2: SGHTA, FQGNSA. This chain's CDR3 is CASSLADGSNQPQHF. DNA of the CDR3: TGTGCCAGCAGCTTAGCGGACGGGAGCAATCAGCCCCAGCATTTT.

This clone was recorded only once. The V gene is TRBV3-1 (or the pseudogene TRBV3-2), the J gene TRBJ2-2; possibly TRBD2 for D (5 bases). The CDR3 length is 13 residues. V dropped 1 base and J dropped 7 bases, with 7 bases sitting between them. In germline, CDR1 is LGHDT, CDR2 YNNKEL (reference sequence). The CDR3: CASSQGRSGELFF. The CDR3 coding sequence is TGTGCCAGCAGCCAAGGGAGGAGCGGGGAGCTGTTTTTT.

This clone appeared a single time. The chain joins TRBV20-1 to TRBJ1-2; no clear D gene. Germline V gene lookup returns CDR1 DFQATT and CDR2 SNEGSKA (reference sequence). The CDR3 is made up of 11 amino acids. Trimming left V 7 bases short and J 3 bases short, with 9 bases between. The CDR3 region has the DNA TGCAGTGGGGTAACAGACTATGGCTACACCTTC. This translates into CSGVTDYGYTF.

V and J are TRBV2 and TRBJ1-5, with D possibly being TRBD1 (5 bases). Per the germline V gene, CDR1 is SNHLY and CDR2 is FYNNEI. The CDR3 loop spans 11 amino acids. V lost 10 bases and J lost 2, with 6 bases in between. CDR3 nucleotides: TGTGCCACCAGGGGCAATCAGCCCCAGCATTTT. It yields the protein CATRGNQPQHF.

The rearrangement links TRBV9 to TRBJ1-1; D ambiguous. Germline-derived CDR1 and CDR2 are SGDLS and YYNGEE. This CDR3 has 14 amino acids. With 0 bases removed from V and 4 bases from J, the gap between germline ends came to 10 bases. This CDR3 reads CASSVVIGPTEAFF. The CDR3, as DNA: TGTGCCAGCAGCGTAGTGATAGGGCCCACTGAAGCTTTCTTT.

The gene calls are TRBV7-9 and TRBJ2-3; 12 bases fit TRBD2. The CDR3 extends over 17 amino acids. Germline V gene lookup returns CDR1 SEHNR and CDR2 FQNEAQ (reference sequence). J was trimmed by 6 bases and V by 2 bases; bases with no gene match: 9. CDR3 region: CASSLQAASGRADTQYF. The CDR3 nucleotides read TGTGCCAGCAGCTTACAAGCCGCTAGCGGGAGGGCGGATACGCAGTATTTT.

V is TRBV9 and J is TRBJ1-2, with unresolved D. The CDR3 has 13 residues. V was cut by 4 bases and J by 3 bases, with 10 bases left in between. CDR1 and CDR2 (germline): SGDLS, YYNGEE. DNA of the CDR3: TGTGCCAGCAGCCTGGGCCCGGACTATGGCTACACCTTC. It encodes CASSLGPDYGYTF. Together with reference TRBV9 and TRBJ1-2, the CDR3 gives the full variable domain: DSGVTQTPKHLITATGQRVTLRCSPRSGDLSVYWYQQSLDQGLQFLIQYYNGEERAKGNILERFSAQQFPDLHSELNLSSLELGDSALYFCASSLGPDYGYTFGSGTRLTVV.

The genes are TRBV10-3 and TRBJ1-1, with TRBD1 matching over 9 bases. The CDR3 covers 15 residues. Trimming took 7 bases from V and 1 from J; bases not matched to a gene: 7. The germline CDR1 and CDR2 sequences are ENHRY and SYGVKD. This CDR3 reads CAITARDRENTEAFF. The CDR3 DNA sequence: TGTGCCATCACAGCCCGGGACAGGGAGAACACTGAAGCTTTCTTT.

The V and J genes are TRBV29-1 and TRBJ2-2; 7 positions match TRBD1. Per germline, CDR1 SQVTM and CDR2 ANQGSEA. The length of the CDR3 is 13 residues. The junction had 2 bases not matched to a gene; V was cut back by 3 bases and J by 4 bases. CDR3 in amino acids: CSVDTGATGELFF. The CDR3, as DNA: TGCAGCGTTGACACAGGGGCCACCGGGGAGCTGTTTTTT.

The rearrangement links TRBV18 to TRBJ1-5; weak D call: TRBD1 (5 bases). V lost 3 bases, J lost 4 bases, and 13 bases lay in between. The CDR3 is 15 amino acids. Germline V CDR1 and CDR2: KGHSH, LQKENI. CDR3 region: CASSPRDGVNQPQHF. In DNA form, the CDR3 reads TGTGCCAGCTCACCCCGGGACGGCGTTAATCAGCCCCAGCATTTT. The complete variable domain, with remaining parts taken from reference TRBV18 and TRBJ1-5, reads NAGVMQNPRHLVRRRGQEARLRCSPMKGHSHVYWYRQLPEEGLKFMVYLQKENIIDESGMPKERFSAEFPKEGPSILRIQQVVRGDSAAYFCASSPRDGVNQPQHFGDGTRLSIL.

The chain has TRBV11-3 and TRBJ2-2, with 8 nucleotides matching TRBD2. The trim removed 5 bases at V and 6 bases at J, leaving 8 bases unmatched. Germline CDR1 SGHNT, CDR2 YENEEA. The CDR3 sequence is 15 residues long. The CDR3 nucleotides are TGTGCCAGCAGCCCGAGCGGGGGAGGTTCCGGGGAGCTGTTTTTT. It encodes CASSPSGGGSGELFF. Combining the CDR3 with reference TRBV11-3 and TRBJ2-2 gives the whole variable domain EAGVVQSPRYKIIEKKQPVAFWCNPISGHNTLYWYLQNLGQGPELLIRYENEEAVDDSQLPKDRFSAERLKGVDSTLKIQPAELGDSAVYLCASSPSGGGSGELFFGEGSRLTVL.

The chain employs TRBV27 and TRBJ2-1, with D unresolved. CDR3 length equals 14 residues. V lost 5 bases and J lost 4, with 12 bases in between. Germline V gene sequence: CDR1 MNHEY, CDR2 SMNVEV (reference sequence). Here the CDR3 DNA reads TGTGCCAGCAGTGCCCGACAAAATTACAATGAGCAGTTCTTC. Translated, it gives CASSARQNYNEQFF.

This chain links TRBV2 with TRBJ2-5; the match to TRBD1 covers 9 bases. Looked up from germline, CDR1 is SNHLY and CDR2 is FYNNEI. The CDR3 has 16 residues. V shed 3 bases and J 2 bases; nucleotides not matched to a gene: 7. DNA of the CDR3: TGTGCCAGCAGTGACCGCGGGACAGGGACTCAAGAGACCCAGTACTTC. Protein sequence: CASSDRGTGTQETQYF.

This clone was recorded once. CDR3 residues: CASSSTGVYEQYF. The CDR3, as DNA: TGTGCCAGCAGCTCGACAGGGGTCTACGAGCAGTACTTC. The chain combines TRBV13 with TRBJ2-7; 8 bases align to TRBD1. The germline CDR1 and CDR2 sequences are PRHDT and FYEKMQ (reference sequence). This CDR3 is 13 amino acids long. V dropped 4 bases and J dropped 3; count of bases not matched to a gene: 2.

The chain uses TRBV28 and TRBJ1-2, with a weak D call TRBD1 (6 bases). V lost 6 bases and J lost 2, with 10 bases in between. The CDR3 spans 13 residues. Germline CDR1 is MDHEN and CDR2 is SYDVKM. The CDR3 loop is CASSRGQNYGYTF. The CDR3 DNA sequence: TGTGCCAGCAGCAGGGGTCAGAACTATGGCTACACCTTC.

The rearrangement joins TRBV6-5 to TRBJ1-2; the D gene is possibly TRBD1 (6 bases). CDR1 and CDR2 from the germline V gene are MNHEY and SVGAGI. The CDR3 is 16 amino acids. V lost 0 bases and J lost 2, with 13 bases in between. The CDR3 region is CASSYSLRGYNYGYTF. CDR3 nucleotide sequence: TGTGCCAGCAGTTACTCTCTCAGGGGTTACAACTATGGCTACACCTTC.

The chain links TRBV4-3 to TRBJ2-7; 11 nucleotides line up with TRBD2. The CDR3 length is 16 residues. V trimming: 0 bases; J trimming: 4 bases; junction bases outside the gene matches: 5. Germline CDR1 and CDR2: LGHNA and YSLEER. The CDR3 DNA follows: TGCGCCAGCAGCCAAGAAGGGGCTAGCGGGAGGTACGAGCAGTACTTC. It translates to CASSQEGASGRYEQYF.

This clone was counted a few times. J is TRBJ2-2 and V is TRBV7-3; D ambiguous. This CDR3 comprises 15 residues. V was trimmed by 2 bases and J by 1 base, leaving 8 bases between them. Germline CDR1 and CDR2: SGHTA and FQGTGA. DNA for the CDR3: TGTGCCAGCAGCTTAGGGTCGGTGAACACCGGGGAGCTGTTTTTT. Its translation: CASSLGSVNTGELFF. The full variable domain, its missing parts supplied by reference TRBV7-3 and TRBJ2-2, is GAGVSQTPSNKVTEKGKYVELRCDPISGHTALYWYRQSLGQGPEFLIYFQGTGAADDSGLPNDRFFAVRPEGSVSTLKIQRTERGDSAVYLCASSLGSVNTGELFFGEGSRLTVL.

In this sample, this clone turned up once. The chain uses TRBV29-1 and TRBJ1-2; TRBD1 is a possible D gene (6 bases). V was pared by 1 base and J by 6 bases, with 15 bases between. This CDR3 is 14 amino acids long. Looked up from germline, CDR1 is SQVTM and CDR2 is ANQGSEA. The CDR3 sequence: CSVEVTGIEDGYTF. As DNA, the CDR3 is TGCAGCGTTGAAGTTACAGGGATAGAGGATGGCTACACCTTC.

The rearrangement joins TRBV7-3 to TRBJ2-1; TRBD2 matches at 15 bases. V shed 4 bases and J 6 bases; nucleotides not matched to a gene: 13. Per germline, CDR1 SGHTA and CDR2 FQGTGA. This CDR3 region has 19 residues. This CDR3 is CASSSSGGLAGGSRNEQFF. CDR3 sequence (DNA): TGTGCCAGCAGCTCCTCGGGGGGACTAGCGGGAGGAAGCCGCAATGAGCAGTTCTTC.

About this clone: This sample includes further DNA sequences coding for the same CDR3. The V gene is TRBV20-1, the J gene TRBJ2-7; D uncertain. This CDR3 contains 11 residues. V was trimmed by 0 bases and J by 4 bases, leaving 4 bases between them. The germline V gene has CDR1 DFQATT and CDR2 SNEGSKA (reference sequence). CDR3 region: CSAREVYEQYF. The CDR3 nucleotides read TGCAGTGCTAGAGAAGTTTACGAGCAGTACTTC.

V is TRBV30 and J is TRBJ1-2; 7 nucleotides align to TRBD1. Germline assignment: CDR1 GTSNPN and CDR2 SVGIG (reference sequence). This CDR3 is built from 13 residues. V lost 5 bases, J lost 8 bases, and 11 bases stayed unmatched. CDR3 bases: TGTGCCTGGGGGACAGTTTCACCGGGAGGCTACACCTTC. This encodes CAWGTVSPGGYTF.

In this sample, this clone turned up once. V and J are TRBV7-3 and TRBJ2-5; a weak D match, TRBD2 (5 bases). The length of the CDR3 is 13 residues. The V gene lost 3 bases and the J gene lost 2 bases, with 7 bases spanning the gap. CDR1 SGHTA and CDR2 FQGTGA come from the germline V gene. This CDR3 is CASSFGLQETQYF. CDR3 nucleotides: TGTGCCAGCAGCTTTGGACTTCAAGAGACCCAGTACTTC. Variable domain in full (rest from reference TRBV7-3 and TRBJ2-5): GAGVSQTPSNKVTEKGKYVELRCDPISGHTALYWYRQSLGQGPEFLIYFQGTGAADDSGLPNDRFFAVRPEGSVSTLKIQRTERGDSAVYLCASSFGLQETQYFGPGTRLLVL.

CDR3 sequence (DNA): TGTGCCAGCAGCTTAGCGCCCGGGGGCAAAAAGAACACTGAAGCTTTCTTT. Amino acid sequence: CASSLAPGGKKNTEAFF. The chain has TRBV7-9 and TRBJ1-1; D perhaps matches TRBD1 (6 bases). Trimming cost V 0 bases and J 1 base, with 15 bases left between them. CDR1 is SEHNR, CDR2 FQNEAQ, per germline (reference sequence). The CDR3 has 17 amino acids.

The rearrangement joins TRBV7-2 to TRBJ1-4; 7 bases line up with TRBD1. CDR3 length: 14 amino acids. Germline CDR1 is SGHTA and CDR2 is FQGNSA. V dropped 0 bases and J dropped 7; count of bases not matched to a gene: 2. The CDR3 DNA is TGTGCCAGCAGCTTAGCAGGGGGCAGTGAAAAACTGTTTTTT. Translation gives CASSLAGGSEKLFF. The whole variable domain, remainder taken from reference TRBV7-2 and TRBJ1-4, is GAGVSQSPSNKVTEKGKDVELRCDPISGHTALYWYRQSLGQGLEFLIYFQGNSAPDKSGLPSDRFSAERTGGSVSTLTIQRTQQEDSAVYLCASSLAGGSEKLFFGSGTQLSVL.

The chain recombines TRBV7-9 with TRBJ1-2; 8 bases are shared with TRBD1. The CDR3 is 14 amino acids. From germline, CDR1 is SEHNR and CDR2 FQNEAQ (reference sequence). With V trimmed by 5 bases and J by 4 bases, 6 bases remained unmatched. The CDR3 DNA reads TGTGCCAGCAGCCACGACAGGGGTAGCTATGGCTACACCTTC. The encoded protein is CASSHDRGSYGYTF.

CDR3 in DNA: TGTGCCAGCAGCCGACCAGGGGGAGGCGTTGATACGCAGTATTTT. Encoded protein: CASSRPGGGVDTQYF. This chain connects TRBV14 to TRBJ2-3; maybe TRBD1 (7 bases). V gave up 4 bases and J gave up 6 bases, with 17 bases separating them. The CDR3 has 15 residues. Germline values: CDR1 SGHDN, CDR2 FVKESK.

The rearrangement uses TRBV10-3 and TRBJ2-3; perhaps TRBD1 as D (6 bases). Trimming removed 3 bases at V and 0 bases at J, with 16 bases between. Germline CDR1 ENHRY, CDR2 SYGVKD. The CDR3 spans 17 residues. The CDR3 sequence is CAISDPRQAASTDTQYF. Here the CDR3 DNA reads TGTGCCATCAGTGACCCCAGACAGGCAGCTAGCACAGATACGCAGTATTTT.

The chain uses TRBV30 and TRBJ1-3; D might be TRBD1 (6 bases). V gave up 1 base and J gave up 4 bases, with 8 bases separating them. The CDR3 spans 13 residues. The germline CDR1 and CDR2 sequences are GTSNPN and SVGIG (reference sequence). This CDR3 is CAWSGGRGNTIYF. In DNA, the CDR3 is TGTGCCTGGAGTGGGGGGCGAGGAAACACCATATATTTT.